This TCR beta chain is drawn from a study of shared clonotypes between healthy human individuals. Concerning this clone: Its antigen remains unknown.

Germline V gives CDR1 SGHRS, CDR2 YFSETQ. Trimming removed 2 bases at V and 5 bases at J, with 17 bases between. This CDR3 spans 15 amino acids. Repertoires were generated with immunoSEQ multiplex PCR, while TCRdb's copy carries only in-frame clones and drops some. The sample carries some 2,100,000 clones, under 97% recorded once. Study findings and constraints: On the whole, naive subsets had larger estimated richness than memory subsets had. Sample collection involved blood only; tissue repertoires are likely different.

This TCR came from a man between 18 and 35 years old in good health. Sequences were obtained from naive CD4+ T cells sorted from blood. Specified subset: CD45RA+ positively selected. V usage is TRBV5-1 and J usage is TRBJ2-7; perhaps D is TRBD1 or TRBD2 (5 bases each). CDR3: CASSFPGGGKDEQYF. CDR3 nucleotide sequence: TGCGCCAGCAGCTTCCCAGGTGGGGGAAAGGACGAGCAGTACTTC.